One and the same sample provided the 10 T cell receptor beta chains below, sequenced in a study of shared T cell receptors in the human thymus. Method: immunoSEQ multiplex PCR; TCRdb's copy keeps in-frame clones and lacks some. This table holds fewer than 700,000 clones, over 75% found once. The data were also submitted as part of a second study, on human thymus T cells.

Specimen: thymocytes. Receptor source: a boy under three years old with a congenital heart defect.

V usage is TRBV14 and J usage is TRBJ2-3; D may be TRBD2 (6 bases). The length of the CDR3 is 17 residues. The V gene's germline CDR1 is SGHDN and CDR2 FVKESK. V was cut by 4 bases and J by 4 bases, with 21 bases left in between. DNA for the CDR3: TGTGCCAGCAGCCCTTTGGATCGGGAGTTTAGAGCAGATACGCAGTATTTT. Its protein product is CASSPLDREFRADTQYF.

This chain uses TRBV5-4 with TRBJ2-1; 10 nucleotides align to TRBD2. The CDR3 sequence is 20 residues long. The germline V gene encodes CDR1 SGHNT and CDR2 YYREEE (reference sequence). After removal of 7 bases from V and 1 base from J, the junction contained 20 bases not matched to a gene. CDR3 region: CASPIGPGLALYLSYNEQFF. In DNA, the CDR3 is TGTGCCAGCCCAATCGGGCCGGGACTAGCGCTTTATTTATCCTACAATGAGCAGTTCTTC. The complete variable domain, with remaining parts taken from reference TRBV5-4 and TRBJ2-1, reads ETGVTQSPTHLIKTRGQQVTLRCSSQSGHNTVSWYQQALGQGPQFIFQYYREEENGRGNFPPRFSGLQFPNYSSELNVNALELDDSALYLCASPIGPGLALYLSYNEQFFGPGTRLTVL.

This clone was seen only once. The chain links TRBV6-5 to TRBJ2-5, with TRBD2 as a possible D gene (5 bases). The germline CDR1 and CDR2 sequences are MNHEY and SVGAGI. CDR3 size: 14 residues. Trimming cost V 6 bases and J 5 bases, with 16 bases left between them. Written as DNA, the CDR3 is TGTGCCAGCAGCCCCACCGACTGGAGGGAGACCCAGTACTTC. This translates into CASSPTDWRETQYF.

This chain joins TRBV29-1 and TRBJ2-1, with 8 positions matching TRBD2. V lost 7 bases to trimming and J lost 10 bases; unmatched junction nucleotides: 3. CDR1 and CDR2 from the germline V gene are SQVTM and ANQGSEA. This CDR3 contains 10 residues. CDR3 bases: TGCAGCGGGGGACTAGTCGAGCAGTTCTTC. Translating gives CSGGLVEQFF.

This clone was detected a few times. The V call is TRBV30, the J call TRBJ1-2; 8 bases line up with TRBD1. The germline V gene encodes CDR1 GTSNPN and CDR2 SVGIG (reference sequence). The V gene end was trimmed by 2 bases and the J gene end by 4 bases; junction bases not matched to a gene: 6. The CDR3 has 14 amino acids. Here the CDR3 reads CAWSSDREIYGYTF. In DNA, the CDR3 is TGTGCCTGGAGTTCGGACAGGGAGATCTATGGCTACACCTTC.

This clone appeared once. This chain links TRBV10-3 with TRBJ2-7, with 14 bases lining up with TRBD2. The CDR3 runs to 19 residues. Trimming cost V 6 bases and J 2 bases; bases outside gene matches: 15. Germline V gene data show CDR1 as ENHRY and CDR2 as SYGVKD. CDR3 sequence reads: CAISLQGRTSGRPPYEQYF. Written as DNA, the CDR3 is TGTGCCATCAGCCTACAGGGCCGGACTAGCGGGAGGCCCCCCTACGAGCAGTACTTC.

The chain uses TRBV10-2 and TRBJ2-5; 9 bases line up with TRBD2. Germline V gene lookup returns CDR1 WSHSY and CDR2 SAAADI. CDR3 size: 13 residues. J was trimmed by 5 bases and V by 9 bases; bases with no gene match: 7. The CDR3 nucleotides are TGCGCCAGACCAGCGGGAGGAGGGGAGACCCAGTACTTC. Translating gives CARPAGGGETQYF.

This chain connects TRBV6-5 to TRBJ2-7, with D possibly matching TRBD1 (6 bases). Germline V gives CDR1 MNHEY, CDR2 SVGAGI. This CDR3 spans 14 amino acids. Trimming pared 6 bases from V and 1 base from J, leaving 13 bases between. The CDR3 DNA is TGTGCCAGCAGGGACAGCCCATATTCCTACGAGCAGTACTTC. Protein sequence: CASRDSPYSYEQYF.

CDR3 region: CASNPKGADTQYF. The CDR3, as DNA: TGTGCCAGCAATCCGAAAGGGGCAGATACGCAGTATTTT. The V and J genes are TRBV6-1 and TRBJ2-3; perhaps TRBD1 as D (5 bases). Germline V gene sequence: CDR1 MNHNS, CDR2 SASEGT. The CDR3 has 13 amino acids. V was cut by 7 bases and J by 4 bases, with 12 bases left in between.

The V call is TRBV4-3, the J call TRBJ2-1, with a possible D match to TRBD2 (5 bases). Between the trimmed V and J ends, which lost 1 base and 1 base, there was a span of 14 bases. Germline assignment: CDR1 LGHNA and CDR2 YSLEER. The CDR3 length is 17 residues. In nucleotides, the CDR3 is TGCGCCAGCAGCCAAGTTGTGCGGGCCGCTTCCTACAATGAGCAGTTCTTC. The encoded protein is CASSQVVRAASYNEQFF.